This record concerns one T cell receptor beta chain sequence. The antigen this receptor binds is unknown. Base quality data are lacking; no much larger clone is found one base away. Normal lung samples were non-adjacent lung tissue taken as far from the tumour as possible, at least 3 cm away, from the same patient. From frozen aliquots of unsorted single-cell suspensions, genomic DNA was isolated using the QIAamp DNA kit. Tissues were received within 2 hours of resection and processed immediately into single-cell suspensions. Tissue was mechanically dissociated and enzymatically digested with DNase I, collagenase I and hyaluronidase for approximately 31 minutes at 37 °C, then filtered and RBC-lysed. This sample stems from a study of immune cell composition in non-small cell lung cancer (dated by TCRdb to between 2016 and 2019). Background on the whole study: To assign histologic subtype, which was mostly lung adenocarcinoma or squamous cell carcinoma, H&E was combined with p63, CK5, Napsin A and TTF-1 immunohistochemistry. A few tumour specimens that had TCR-beta data belonged to rare histological subtypes and were left out of the subtype comparisons. Using Adaptive Biotechnologies, the researchers ran TCR-beta sequencing on some 34 paired NSCLC tumour and non-adjacent lung specimens, along with some 25 tumour-only specimens. In supplementary cohort #1, which comprised 10 lung adenocarcinoma cases, paired tumour/lung TCR-beta sequencing was performed and TIL populations were generated so that tumour reactivity could be assessed.

Study-level results and caveats: The reactivity cohort contained only 10 or so cases, and the tumour-reactive clones were not shown to have sequences in common with the dominant in vivo tumour-associated clones. In 10 adenocarcinoma cases, maximal tumour-associated clone frequency correlated strongly with TIL tumour reactivity, whereas overall clonality did not. Tumour-associated clones >0.5% occurred in nearly half of NSCLC cases: around a third of adenocarcinomas versus approximately 75% of squamous carcinomas. No significant correlation was found between smoking pack-years and tumour TCR-beta clonality.

A two-step multiplex PCR amplified TCR-beta CDR3 regions from genomic DNA, and the second step of the PCR added Illumina-compatible adaptors. TCR-beta immunosequencing was performed on an Illumina platform as a commercial immunoSEQ service. In the paper's pipeline: Two measures summarised the repertoires: productive clonality, and Top 10 Clones, meaning the percentage of T-cell templates coming from the ten most frequent sequences. Productive clonality ranged from 0 to 1, with 1 indicating a monoclonal population. Using log10 scatter plots, tumour-associated clones were identified as sequences that made up at least 0.1% of tumour T-cell templates yet were absent from the matched non-adjacent lung. Student's t-tests were used for two-group comparisons, ANOVA was used for stages, and linear regression was used for relationships, with analyses conducted in GraphPad Prism7 and R. What TCRdb holds here is the immuneACCESS table cut down to in-frame rearrangements. Part of the clones is not present; checked against another copy, under half of the missing clones reflect an unresolved V gene, and the others are unexplained. The D gene and trimming were derived from the DNA, and the V and J assignments and clone size from that table. The sample table shows 3,000 to 4,000 clones, and roughly 72% are seen once. The top ten clones comprise about 4.9% of the sample.

Inclusive of the bounding cysteine and phenylalanine, the CDR3 is 16 residues long. Just the 48-base CDR3 DNA is kept, in frame starting at base 1. Taken from the germline V gene, the CDR1 and CDR2 loops are MNHNS and SASEGT. V loses 3 bases at its end and J loses 1 base; junction bases beyond the gene matches: 6. The chain employs TRBV6-1 and TRBJ1-1, and 9 bases in between align with TRBD1. The receptor comes from a human donor with non-small cell lung cancer. The source material was non-adjacent lung tissue. The nucleotide sequence reads as follows: TGTGCCAGCAGTGACCTCCCGGGACAGGGGAACACTGAAGCTTTCTTT. Translation gives CASSDLPGQGNTEAFF.